The 8 T cell receptor beta chains given below trace back to one sample, sequenced in a study of type 1 regulatory T cells. Antigens for these TCRs are unknown. One entry per CDR3 protein, called by TCRdb with MiXCR from the reads. The top ten hold about 1.7% of the sample, which has about 62,000 distinct CDR3 sequences, less than 65% seen once. Source material: cultured non-Tr1 T cells, either the whole culture or a sorted T cell fraction (not recorded which). All receptors come from a human donor in good health.

This clonotype was detected a few times. The genes are TRBV28 and TRBJ2-1, with 7 nucleotides matching TRBD2. V lost 4 bases to trimming and J lost 2 bases; unmatched junction nucleotides: 8. Germline CDR1 reads MDHEN; CDR2 reads SYDVKM. The CDR3 extends over 16 amino acids. CDR3 bases: TGTGCCAGCAGTTCTCCTAGCGGAATAACCTACAATGAGCAGTTCTTC. It codes for CASSSPSGITYNEQFF.

The chain is built from TRBV7-8 and TRBJ2-1; unclear D gene. The germline V gene encodes CDR1 SGHVS and CDR2 FQNEAQ. Trimming took off 4 bases at V and 3 bases at J, with 13 bases between the two ends. CDR3 size: 15 residues. The CDR3 region has the DNA TGTGCCAGCAGCTCCACGTCTGGGTACTACAATGAGCAGTTCTTC. Its translation: CASSSTSGYYNEQFF.

This clonotype was observed a few times. The chain uses TRBV20-1 and TRBJ2-7, with D perhaps matching TRBD2 (6 bases). V dropped 5 bases and J dropped 6 bases, with 14 bases sitting between them. The germline CDR1 and CDR2 sequences are DFQATT and SNEGSKA (reference sequence). This CDR3 has 12 amino acids. The CDR3 nucleotides are TGCAGTGCTCGGTCCGGGAGTAGCGAGCAGTACTTC. Protein product: CSARSGSSEQYF.

To note about this clonotype: This may arise from a read error, as a much more abundant clone is one base away. The gene calls are TRBV20-1 and TRBJ2-2, with 8 bases fitting TRBD1. Per the germline V gene, CDR1 is DFQATT and CDR2 is SNEGSKA (reference sequence). CDR3 size: 15 residues. Here the CDR3 reads CSARTGLTNTGEPFF. CDR3 DNA: TGCAGTGCCCGGACAGGGCTCACGAACACCGGGGAGCCGTTTTTT.

This clonotype was seen more than once but under ten times. The rearrangement links TRBV20-1 to TRBJ1-1; D is unresolved. The CDR3 runs 14 residues. V lost 0 bases and J 2 bases, leaving 10 bases between the germline ends. Germline V lookup: CDR1 DFQATT, CDR2 SNEGSKA (reference sequence). DNA of the CDR3: TGCAGTGCTAGAGACTTTGGCTTAAACACTGAAGCTTTCTTT. This sequence encodes CSARDFGLNTEAFF.

The rearrangement links TRBV3-1 to TRBJ2-5; the match to TRBD1 covers 11 bases. CDR3 length: 16 amino acids. The germline CDR1 and CDR2 sequences are LGHDT and YNNKEL (reference sequence). The J segment lost 4 bases and the V segment lost 0 bases, leaving 4 bases of the junction unmatched. This CDR3 reads CASSQDSGTGGETQYF. For the CDR3, the DNA is TGTGCCAGCAGCCAAGACTCAGGGACAGGGGGAGAGACCCAGTACTTC.

The chain uses TRBV12-3 or TRBV12-4 and TRBJ2-2; tentatively, D is TRBD2 (6 bases). The CDR3 totals 16 residues. Trimming shortened V by 4 bases and J by 4 bases, and 16 bases separated the two germline ends. The CDR3 DNA reads TGTGCCAGCAGTTCCTGGACTAACGAAAGCACCGGGGAGCTGTTTTTT. Its protein product is CASSSWTNESTGELFF.

Concerning this clonotype: Given a much more abundant clone one base away, this may be a read error. The missing conserved phenylalanine or tryptophan at the end of this CDR3 makes a read error likely. The chain uses TRBV7-9 and TRBJ1-2; TRBD1 might be the D (5 bases). Germline CDR1 SEHNR, CDR2 FQNEAQ (reference sequence). V gave up 1 base and J gave up 5 bases, with 17 bases separating them. CDR3 size: 16 residues. CDR3 nucleotides: TGTGCCAGCAGCTTAGTGAGACCGGGACGTAGATATGGCTACACCATC. Translation gives CASSLVRPGRRYGYTI.